These 17 T cell receptor beta chains came from one sample sequenced in a study of T-cell reconstitution after alpha-beta-depleted transplantation in children. It was with unique molecular identifiers that the TCRbeta library was prepared. TCRdb reprocessed the PCR reads with MiXCR, giving one entry per CDR3 protein. The sample lists approximately 500,000 distinct CDR3 sequences, roughly 10% occurring once. The starting material was PBMCs, obtained before TCRalphabeta/CD19-depleted stem cell transplant. The receptors originated from a child aged 2-15 years with inherited bone marrow failure, due to receive a stem cell transplant.

In this sample, this clonotype turned up many times. The conserved phenylalanine or tryptophan normally closing the CDR3 is absent here, so this likely arose from a read error. The DNA of the CDR3 is TGTGCCAGCAGCTTAGGGGCTAGCGGCACAGATACGCAGTATTTG. It encodes CASSLGASGTDTQYL. The chain carries TRBV7-7 and TRBJ2-3, with a possible D match to TRBD2 (6 bases). The CDR3 sequence is 15 residues long. Trimming removed 1 base from V and 1 base from J, with 9 bases in between. Germline CDR1 reads SSHAT; CDR2 reads FNYEAQ (reference sequence).

At least ten counts were recorded for this clonotype. This chain links TRBV10-3 with TRBJ2-7, with TRBD1 matching over 7 bases. The trim removed 0 bases at V and 3 bases at J, leaving 8 bases unmatched. Per germline, CDR1 ENHRY and CDR2 SYGVKD. The CDR3 covers 16 residues. The CDR3 DNA reads as TGTGCCATCAGTGAGTCCGTTGGGACAGCCGTCTACGAGCAGTACTTC. Encoded protein: CAISESVGTAVYEQYF.

There are many counts of this clonotype. The chain combines TRBV6-2 or TRBV6-3 with TRBJ2-2, with 10 bases lining up with TRBD2. The CDR3 has 14 residues. Germline trimming cut 6 bases from V and 7 bases from J; bases unmatched to any gene: 5. Germline V gene data show CDR1 as MNHEY and CDR2 as SVGEGT. The CDR3 DNA reads TGTGCCAGCAGGAGCGGGAGGGCCGGCGGGGAGCTGTTTTTT. This sequence encodes CASRSGRAGGELFF.

CDR3 sequence reads: CASRMLAPSYEQYF. CDR3 in DNA: TGTGCCAGCAGGATGCTAGCGCCTTCCTACGAGCAGTACTTC. This chain joins TRBV6-1 and TRBJ2-7, with a tentative D call TRBD2 (6 bases). Germline values: CDR1 MNHNS, CDR2 SASEGT. With 6 bases removed from V and 1 base from J, the gap between germline ends came to 13 bases. The CDR3 covers 14 residues.

In regard to this clonotype: With a much larger clone just one base away, this may be a read error. The chain carries TRBV29-1 and TRBJ2-3; D is perhaps TRBD1 (6 bases). V was pared by 7 bases and J by 1 base, with 15 bases between. Germline-derived CDR1 and CDR2 are SQVTM and ANQGSEA. The CDR3 runs 14 residues. The CDR3 region has the DNA TGCAGCGCCCCGGGGACATTGGGCACAGATACGCAGTATTTT. Amino acids: CSAPGTLGTDTQYF.

This clonotype was picked up a small number of times. The V and J genes are TRBV6-1 and TRBJ2-2; 13 nucleotides match TRBD2. This CDR3 comprises 17 residues. J gave up 6 bases and V 6 bases, and 10 bases lay outside the gene matches. The germline CDR1 and CDR2 sequences are MNHNS and SASEGT. CDR3 sequence: CASRVLAGGPGPGELFF. The CDR3 DNA reads as TGTGCCAGCAGGGTACTAGCGGGAGGGCCAGGTCCCGGGGAGCTGTTTTTT.

This clonotype was found many times. The chain couples TRBV7-2 to TRBJ2-7; 8 nucleotides match TRBD1. The CDR3 loop spans 15 amino acids. In germline, CDR1 is SGHTA, CDR2 FQGNSA. The junction had 11 bases not matched to a gene; V was cut back by 5 bases and J by 5 bases. The DNA of the CDR3 is TGTGCCAGCAGCCCAAGGACAGGGAGGTCTCACGAGCAGTACTTC. Its protein is CASSPRTGRSHEQYF.

The chain is built from TRBV12-3 or TRBV12-4 and TRBJ1-2; D perhaps matches TRBD1 (6 bases). This CDR3 spans 13 amino acids. The V gene lost 6 bases and the J gene lost 4 bases, with 12 bases spanning the gap. The CDR3 is CASSTGIRYGYTF. For the CDR3, the DNA is TGTGCCAGCAGCACAGGGATACGCTATGGCTACACCTTC.

This clonotype was seen many times. The chain joins TRBV5-1 to TRBJ2-7; 10 positions match TRBD1. The CDR3 is 15 residues long. Germline CDR1 reads SGHRS; CDR2 reads YFSETQ. The ends lost 4 bases at V and 4 bases at J; junction bases unmatched: 8. The CDR3 DNA reads as TGCGCCAGCAGCCCGTCGACAGGGGGCCTATACGAGCAGTACTTC. This translates into CASSPSTGGLYEQYF.

In its sample, this clonotype was seen many times. The chain links TRBV29-1 to TRBJ2-2; D is perhaps TRBD2 (5 bases). Germline CDR1 reads SQVTM; CDR2 reads ANQGSEA. The CDR3 is 15 amino acids. V was trimmed by 1 base and J by 3 bases, leaving 12 bases between them. This chain's CDR3 is CSVEVRGWDTGELFF. The CDR3, as DNA: TGCAGCGTTGAAGTTCGGGGTTGGGACACCGGGGAGCTGTTTTTT.

This clonotype was counted ten times or more. The chain combines TRBV29-1 with TRBJ2-7; either TRBD1 or TRBD2 may supply D (5 bases each). Looked up from germline, CDR1 is SQVTM and CDR2 is ANQGSEA. V was pared by 3 bases and J by 1 base, with 10 bases between. The CDR3 spans 13 residues. CDR3 loop: CSVEGDVSYEQYF. Here the CDR3 DNA reads TGCAGCGTTGAGGGGGACGTATCCTACGAGCAGTACTTC.

This clonotype was found many times. The J gene is TRBJ2-7, the V gene TRBV29-1; 9 bases fit TRBD1. The length of the CDR3 is 14 residues. J was trimmed by 5 bases and V by 6 bases; bases with no gene match: 11. Germline-derived CDR1 and CDR2 are SQVTM and ANQGSEA. The CDR3 region is CSVLTGTGTNEQYF. The CDR3 DNA reads as TGCAGCGTCCTAACCGGGACAGGGACCAACGAGCAGTACTTC.

This clonotype was observed at least ten times. This rearrangement joins TRBV7-8 to TRBJ2-5, with D perhaps assigned TRBD1 or TRBD2 (5 bases each). Trimming left V 1 base short and J 5 bases short, with 26 bases between. The CDR3 totals 19 residues. The germline CDR1 and CDR2 sequences are SGHVS and FQNEAQ. In DNA form, the CDR3 reads TGTGCCAGCAGCTTAGTCCCAGCGGACGGCGTAGGGGCGTACGAGACCCAGTACTTC. Its protein is CASSLVPADGVGAYETQYF.

Ten or more counts support this clonotype. The chain carries TRBV4-2 and TRBJ2-1; D is unclear. This CDR3 comprises 11 residues. The V end lost 3 bases, the J end lost 13 bases, and 10 bases lay between the germline ends. Germline CDR1 LGHNA, CDR2 YNFKEQ. The CDR3 DNA sequence: TGTGCCAGCAGCCAGTCCTCAGATCAGTTCTTC. Protein sequence: CASSQSSDQFF.

There are many counts of this clonotype. The chain combines TRBV5-5 with TRBJ1-5, with D possibly being TRBD1 (5 bases). Trimming removed 1 base at V and 3 bases at J, with 14 bases between. Per germline, CDR1 SGHKS and CDR2 YYEKEE (reference sequence). CDR3 length equals 16 residues. The CDR3 DNA follows: TGTGCCAGCAGCTTGTCCGCAGACAGTTCCAATCAGCCCCAGCATTTT. This codes for CASSLSADSSNQPQHF.

In this sample, this clonotype turned up many times. V is TRBV12-3 or TRBV12-4 and J is TRBJ2-1; D gene ambiguous. This CDR3 has 14 amino acids. V was trimmed by 6 bases and J by 8 bases, leaving 17 bases between them. The CDR3 coding sequence is TGTGCCAGCAGCCAAGAACGTATAGGGTATGAGCAGTTCTTC. Residues: CASSQERIGYEQFF.

Comment on this clonotype: It may be a read error: a sequence one base away is much more abundant. The chain links TRBV20-1 to TRBJ2-7, with D perhaps TRBD1 or TRBD2 (6 bases each). Trimming stripped 0 bases from V and 6 bases from J, with 12 bases between. Germline V lookup: CDR1 DFQATT, CDR2 SNEGSKA (reference sequence). The CDR3 covers 13 residues. The CDR3 sequence: CSARDWGAGEQYF. Written as DNA, the CDR3 is TGCAGTGCTAGAGATTGGGGGGCTGGCGAGCAGTACTTC.